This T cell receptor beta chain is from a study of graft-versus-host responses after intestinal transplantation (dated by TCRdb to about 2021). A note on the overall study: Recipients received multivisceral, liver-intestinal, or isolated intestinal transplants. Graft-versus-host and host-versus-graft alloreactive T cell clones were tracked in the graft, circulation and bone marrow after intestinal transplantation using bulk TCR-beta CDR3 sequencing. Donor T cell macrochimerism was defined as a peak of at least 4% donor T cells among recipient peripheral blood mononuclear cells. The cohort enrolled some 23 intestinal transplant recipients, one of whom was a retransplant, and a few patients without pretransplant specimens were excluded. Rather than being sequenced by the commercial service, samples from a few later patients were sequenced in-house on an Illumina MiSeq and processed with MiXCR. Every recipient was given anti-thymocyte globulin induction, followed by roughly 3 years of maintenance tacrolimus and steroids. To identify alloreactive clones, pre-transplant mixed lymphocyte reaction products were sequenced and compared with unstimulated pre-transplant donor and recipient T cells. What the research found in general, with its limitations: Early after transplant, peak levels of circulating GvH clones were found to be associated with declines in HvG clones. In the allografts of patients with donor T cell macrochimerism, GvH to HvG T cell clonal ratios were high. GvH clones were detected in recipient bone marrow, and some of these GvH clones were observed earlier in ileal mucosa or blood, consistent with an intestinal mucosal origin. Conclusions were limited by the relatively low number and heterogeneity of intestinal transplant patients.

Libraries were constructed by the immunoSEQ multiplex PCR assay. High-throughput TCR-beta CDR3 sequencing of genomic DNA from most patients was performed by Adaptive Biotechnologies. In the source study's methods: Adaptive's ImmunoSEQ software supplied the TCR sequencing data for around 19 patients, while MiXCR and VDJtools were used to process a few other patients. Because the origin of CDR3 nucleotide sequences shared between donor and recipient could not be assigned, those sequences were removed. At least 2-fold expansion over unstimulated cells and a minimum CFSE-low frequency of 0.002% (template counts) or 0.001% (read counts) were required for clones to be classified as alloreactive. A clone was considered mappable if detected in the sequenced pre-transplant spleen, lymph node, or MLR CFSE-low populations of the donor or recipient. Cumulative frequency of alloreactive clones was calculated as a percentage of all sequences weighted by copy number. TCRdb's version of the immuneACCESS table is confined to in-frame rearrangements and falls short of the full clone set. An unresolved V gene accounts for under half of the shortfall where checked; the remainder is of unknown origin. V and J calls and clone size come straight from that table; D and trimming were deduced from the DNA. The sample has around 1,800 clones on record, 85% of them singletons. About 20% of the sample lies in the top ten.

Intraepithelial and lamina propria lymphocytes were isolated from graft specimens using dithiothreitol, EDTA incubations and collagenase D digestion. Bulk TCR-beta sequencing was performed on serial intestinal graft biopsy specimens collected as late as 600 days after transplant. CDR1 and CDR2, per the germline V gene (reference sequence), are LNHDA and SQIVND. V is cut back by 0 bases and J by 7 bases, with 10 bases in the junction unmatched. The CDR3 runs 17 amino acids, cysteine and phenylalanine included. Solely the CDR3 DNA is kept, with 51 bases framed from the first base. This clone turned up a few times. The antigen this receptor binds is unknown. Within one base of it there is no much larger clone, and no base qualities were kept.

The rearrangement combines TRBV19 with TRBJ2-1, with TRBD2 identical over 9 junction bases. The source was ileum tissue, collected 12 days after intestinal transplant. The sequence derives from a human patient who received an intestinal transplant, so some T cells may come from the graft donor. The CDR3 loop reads CASSIDPPGLARNEQFF. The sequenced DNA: TGTGCCAGTAGTATAGATCCCCCCGGACTAGCGAGGAATGAGCAGTTCTTC.